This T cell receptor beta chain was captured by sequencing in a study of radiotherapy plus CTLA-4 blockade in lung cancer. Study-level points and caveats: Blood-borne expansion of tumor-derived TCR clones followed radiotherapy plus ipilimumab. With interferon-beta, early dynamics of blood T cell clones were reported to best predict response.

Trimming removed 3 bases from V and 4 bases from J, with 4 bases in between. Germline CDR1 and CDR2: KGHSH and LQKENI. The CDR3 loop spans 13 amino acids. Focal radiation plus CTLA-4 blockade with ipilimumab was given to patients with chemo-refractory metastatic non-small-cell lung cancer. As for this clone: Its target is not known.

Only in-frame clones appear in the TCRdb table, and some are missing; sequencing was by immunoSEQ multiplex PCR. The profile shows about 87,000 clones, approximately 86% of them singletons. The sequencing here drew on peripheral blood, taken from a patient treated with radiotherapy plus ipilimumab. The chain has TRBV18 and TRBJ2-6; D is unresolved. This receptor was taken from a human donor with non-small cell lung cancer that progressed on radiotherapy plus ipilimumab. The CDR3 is CASSPPGANVLTF. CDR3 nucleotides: TGTGCCAGCTCACCCCCAGGGGCCAACGTCCTGACTTTC.